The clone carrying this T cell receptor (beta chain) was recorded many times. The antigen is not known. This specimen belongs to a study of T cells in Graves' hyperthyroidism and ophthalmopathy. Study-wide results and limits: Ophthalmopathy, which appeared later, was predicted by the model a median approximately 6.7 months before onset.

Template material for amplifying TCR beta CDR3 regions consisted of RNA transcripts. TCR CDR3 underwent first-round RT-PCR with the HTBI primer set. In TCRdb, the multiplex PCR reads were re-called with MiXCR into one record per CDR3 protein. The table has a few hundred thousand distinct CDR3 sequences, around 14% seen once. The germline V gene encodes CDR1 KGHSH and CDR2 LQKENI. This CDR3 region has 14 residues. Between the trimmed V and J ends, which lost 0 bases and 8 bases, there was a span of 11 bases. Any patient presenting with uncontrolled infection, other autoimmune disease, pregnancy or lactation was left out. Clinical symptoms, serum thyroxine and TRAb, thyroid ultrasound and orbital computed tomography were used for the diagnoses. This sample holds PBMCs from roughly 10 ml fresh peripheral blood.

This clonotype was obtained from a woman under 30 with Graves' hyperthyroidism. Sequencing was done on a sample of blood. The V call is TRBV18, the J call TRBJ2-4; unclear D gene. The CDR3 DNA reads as TGTGCCAGCTCACCACCGGTAAGATTGGACATTCAGTACTTC. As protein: CASSPPVRLDIQYF.